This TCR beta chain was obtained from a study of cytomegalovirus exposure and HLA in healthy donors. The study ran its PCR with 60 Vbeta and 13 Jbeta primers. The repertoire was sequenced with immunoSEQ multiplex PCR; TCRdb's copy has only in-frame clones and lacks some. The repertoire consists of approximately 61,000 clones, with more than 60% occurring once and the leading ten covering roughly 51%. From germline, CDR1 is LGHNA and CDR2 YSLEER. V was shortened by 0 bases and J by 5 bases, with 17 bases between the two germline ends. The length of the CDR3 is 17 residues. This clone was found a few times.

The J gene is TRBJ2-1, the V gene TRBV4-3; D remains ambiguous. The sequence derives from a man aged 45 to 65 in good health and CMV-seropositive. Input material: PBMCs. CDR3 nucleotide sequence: TGCGCCAGCAGCCAAGATATGATCGTACTCCTCGACAATGAGCAGTTCTTC. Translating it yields CASSQDMIVLLDNEQFF.